A single sample is the source of the 22 T cell receptor beta chains below, sequenced in a study of blood T cell repertoires in COVID-19. The assay was immunoSEQ multiplex PCR, and TCRdb's table has in-frame clones only and misses some. The profile shows fewer than 130,000 clones, about 79% of them singletons. The specimen was peripheral blood. The receptors derive from an elderly woman with active or convalescent COVID-19.

This chain links TRBV30 with TRBJ1-4; D call uncertain. V gave up 3 bases and J gave up 2 bases, with 13 bases separating them. The CDR3 consists of 15 residues. CDR1 is GTSNPN and CDR2 is SVGIG in the germline V gene (reference sequence). As DNA, the CDR3 is TGTGCCTGGAGGGACTGGGGATCGACTAATGAAAAACTGTTTTTT. Encoded protein: CAWRDWGSTNEKLFF. Drawing the rest from reference TRBV30 and TRBJ1-4, the complete variable domain is SQTIHQWPATLVQPVGSPLSLECTVEGTSNPNLYWYRQAAGRGLQLLFYSVGIGQISSEVPQNLSASRPQDRQFILSSKKLLLSDSGFYLCAWRDWGSTNEKLFFGSGTQLSVL.

This chain uses TRBV6-5 with TRBJ2-4; D is unresolved. The CDR3 has 14 amino acids. CDR1 is MNHEY, CDR2 SVGAGI, per germline. The germline V and J ends were trimmed by 7 bases and 0 bases, with 10 bases remaining between them. CDR3 sequence reads: CASMESLAKNIQYF. In DNA, the CDR3 is TGTGCCAGCATGGAGTCCCTAGCCAAAAACATTCAGTACTTC.

Only one count was recorded for this clone. The chain has TRBV7-9 and TRBJ2-1; 9 nucleotides agree with TRBD1. Germline lookup yields CDR1 SEHNR and CDR2 FQNEAQ (reference sequence). There are 18 residues in the CDR3. V was clipped by 5 bases and J by 0 bases; unmatched bases: 11. The CDR3 DNA is TGTGCCAGCAGCCACACCGGGACAGGGTTACACTCCTACAATGAGCAGTTCTTC. This gives the protein CASSHTGTGLHSYNEQFF. Full variable domain (outside the CDR3, taken from reference TRBV7-9 and TRBJ2-1): DTGVSQNPRHKITKRGQNVTFRCDPISEHNRLYWYRQTLGQGPEFLTYFQNEAQLEKSRLLSDRFSAERPKGSFSTLEIQRTEQGDSAMYLCASSHTGTGLHSYNEQFFGPGTRLTVL.

The CDR3 is CASSGAGVTEAFF. CDR3 nucleotides: TGTGCCAGCAGTGGCGCAGGGGTAACTGAAGCTTTCTTT. The rearrangement links TRBV27 to TRBJ1-1; maybe TRBD1 (6 bases). V lost 5 bases and J lost 5, with 12 bases in between. The CDR3 spans 13 residues. Germline V gene lookup returns CDR1 MNHEY and CDR2 SMNVEV (reference sequence).

The rearrangement joins TRBV10-3 to TRBJ2-5; D possibly corresponds to TRBD2 (5 bases). The CDR3 loop spans 12 amino acids. The germline V gene has CDR1 ENHRY and CDR2 SYGVKD. V lost 6 bases, J lost 5 bases, and 10 bases lay in between. This CDR3 reads CAIRDGGETQYF. The DNA for the CDR3 is TGTGCCATCAGGGACGGAGGCGAGACCCAGTACTTC.

The CDR3 nucleotides are TGTGCCACCAGTGACCGGACTAGCGGATACTACGAGCAGTACTTC. Translating gives CATSDRTSGYYEQYF. This chain uses TRBV24-1 with TRBJ2-7, with 10 bases identical to TRBD2. CDR1 is KGHDR, CDR2 SFDVKD, per germline. The V and J ends lost 4 bases and 3 bases, in that order; junction bases with no gene match: 5. CDR3 length equals 15 residues.

Of note for this clone: The same CDR3 can be traced to other DNA sequences in this sample. The chain links TRBV29-1 to TRBJ1-2; TRBD1 agrees at 7 bases. Germline loops: CDR1 SQVTM, CDR2 ANQGSEA. The CDR3 spans 11 residues. Losses at the gene ends were 7 bases for V and 3 bases for J; bases not matched to a gene: 2. This chain's CDR3 is CSAGQDYGYTF. The DNA of the CDR3 is TGCAGCGCTGGACAGGACTATGGCTACACCTTC.

This clone was detected a few times. The genes are TRBV2 and TRBJ1-2, with D possibly being TRBD1 (5 bases). Germline values: CDR1 SNHLY, CDR2 FYNNEI. Between the trimmed V and J ends, which lost 5 bases and 8 bases, there was a span of 15 bases. The CDR3 loop spans 13 amino acids. The CDR3 reads CASSQDPGEGYTF. The CDR3 nucleotides read TGTGCCAGCAGTCAGGACCCGGGGGAGGGCTACACCTTC.

The chain has TRBV6-5 and TRBJ2-5; 9 bases are a match to TRBD1. V was pared by 6 bases and J by 3 bases, with 5 bases of the junction left unmatched. This CDR3 is 14 amino acids long. CDR1 and CDR2 (germline): MNHEY, SVGAGI. The CDR3 here is CASSRRTGEETQYF. In DNA form, the CDR3 reads TGTGCCAGCAGCCGAAGGACAGGGGAAGAGACCCAGTACTTC.

The V call is TRBV19, the J call TRBJ2-7, with 7 positions matching TRBD1. Germline CDR1 and CDR2: LNHDA and SQIVND (reference sequence). The CDR3 is 15 amino acids. V shed 3 bases, J shed 2 bases, and the junction held 7 bases outside the gene matches. The CDR3 nucleotides read TGTGCCAGTAGTATTTTCGGACAGGAGACCTACGAGCAGTACTTC. Translating gives CASSIFGQETYEQYF.

This chain links TRBV7-2 with TRBJ1-1, with D perhaps TRBD1 (6 bases). This CDR3 region has 14 residues. V was trimmed by 5 bases and J by 3 bases, leaving 13 bases between them. In germline, CDR1 is SGHTA, CDR2 FQGNSA. In DNA form, the CDR3 reads TGTGCCAGCAGCACGCAGGGGAGGGACACTGAAGCTTTCTTT. Translated: CASSTQGRDTEAFF.

The chain uses TRBV4-1 and TRBJ1-4; D possibly corresponds to TRBD1 (5 bases). With 0 bases removed from V and 5 bases from J, the gap between germline ends came to 16 bases. The germline gives CDR1 MGHRA, CDR2 YSYEKL. The CDR3 consists of 17 residues. The CDR3 DNA is TGCGCCAGCAGCCAAGATCCTTGGGGGGGTTCGAATGAAAAACTGTTTTTT. It translates to CASSQDPWGGSNEKLFF.

The J gene is TRBJ2-1, the V gene TRBV2; no firm D call. The CDR3 has 15 residues. Germline assignment: CDR1 SNHLY and CDR2 FYNNEI. The V gene lost 1 base and the J gene lost 3 bases, with 10 bases spanning the gap. Here the CDR3 reads CASSEGSDGYNEQFF. CDR3 nucleotide sequence: TGTGCCAGCAGTGAAGGGAGTGACGGCTACAATGAGCAGTTCTTC.

This clone was observed a few times. The CDR3 sequence: CASSPQDYGYTF. The CDR3 coding sequence is TGTGCCAGCAGTCCACAGGACTATGGCTACACCTTC. The V and J genes are TRBV2 and TRBJ1-2; D might be TRBD1 (5 bases). The ends were cut back, 5 bases at V and 3 bases at J, with 7 bases in the middle. CDR1 SNHLY and CDR2 FYNNEI come from the germline V gene. The CDR3 extends over 12 amino acids.

At least ten counts were recorded for this clone. V and J are TRBV9 and TRBJ1-2, with no clear D. The V and J ends lost 0 bases and 4 bases respectively, with 13 bases between them. The CDR3 spans 15 residues. The germline CDR1 and CDR2 sequences are SGDLS and YYNGEE. CDR3 in DNA: TGTGCCAGCAGCGTAGTCCAGAACGGGTTCTATGGCTACACCTTC. Amino acids: CASSVVQNGFYGYTF.

This chain joins TRBV11-2 and TRBJ2-2; 9 bases are a match to TRBD1. This CDR3 spans 16 amino acids. The V gene end was trimmed by 3 bases and the J gene end by 2 bases; junction bases not matched to a gene: 4. Germline loops: CDR1 SGHAT, CDR2 FQNNGV. CDR3 loop: CASSFVTGGNTGELFF. As DNA, the CDR3 is TGTGCCAGCAGCTTCGTGACAGGGGGAAACACCGGGGAGCTGTTTTTT. Looking up the rest from reference TRBV11-2 and TRBJ2-2 gives the full variable domain: EAGVAQSPRYKIIEKRQSVAFWCNPISGHATLYWYQQILGQGPKLLIQFQNNGVVDDSQLPKDRFSAERLKGVDSTLKIQPAKLEDSAVYLCASSFVTGGNTGELFFGEGSRLTVL.

This clone was seen only once. The chain joins TRBV9 to TRBJ2-5; TRBD1 might be the D (7 bases). The CDR3 spans 17 residues. The V end was cut by 0 bases, the J end by 1 base, with 16 bases between. Germline-derived CDR1 and CDR2 are SGDLS and YYNGEE. DNA of the CDR3: TGTGCCAGCAGCGTAGGGGGAGGAGGGACAGCCCAAGAGACCCAGTACTTC. This codes for CASSVGGGGTAQETQYF.

This rearrangement joins TRBV18 to TRBJ2-2; 8 bases match TRBD1. This CDR3 has 16 residues. Per the germline V gene, CDR1 is KGHSH and CDR2 is LQKENI. J lost 4 bases, V lost 3 bases, and 7 bases had no gene match. This CDR3 reads CASSPTGQGSTGELFF. For the CDR3, the DNA is TGTGCCAGCTCACCCACCGGACAGGGAAGCACCGGGGAGCTGTTTTTT.

The CDR3 DNA reads as TGCGCCAGCAGCCCTAGCGGGAATTTCTACGAGCAGTACTTC. Amino acid sequence: CASSPSGNFYEQYF. V is TRBV5-1 and J is TRBJ2-7; TRBD2 aligns across 9 bases. J lost 3 bases, V lost 4 bases, and 5 bases had no gene match. Germline CDR1 is SGHRS and CDR2 is YFSETQ. This CDR3 comprises 14 residues.

The chain combines TRBV19 with TRBJ2-3; perhaps TRBD1 as D (7 bases). The V end lost 10 bases, the J end lost 0 bases, and 14 bases lay between the germline ends. Germline V CDR1 and CDR2: LNHDA, SQIVND (reference sequence). This CDR3 contains 14 residues. The CDR3 nucleotides read TGTGCCATGGAGGGACAGCTTAGCACAGATACGCAGTATTTT. Its protein product is CAMEGQLSTDTQYF.

The J gene is TRBJ1-2, the V gene TRBV7-9; D remains ambiguous. The CDR3 spans 15 residues. The germline V and J ends were trimmed by 4 bases and 6 bases, with 18 bases remaining between them. Germline values: CDR1 SEHNR, CDR2 FQNEAQ (reference sequence). CDR3 in DNA: TGTGCCAGCAGCTGGCGGTCTTCCTACTTTGATGGCTACACCTTC. As protein: CASSWRSSYFDGYTF.

This chain links TRBV4-1 with TRBJ1-4; the match to TRBD1 covers 7 bases. CDR1 is MGHRA, CDR2 YSYEKL, per germline. The trim removed 1 base at V and 2 bases at J, leaving 4 bases unmatched. The CDR3 sequence is 16 residues long. The chain's CDR3 is CASSQGQGVTNEKLFF. The CDR3, as DNA: TGCGCCAGCAGCCAAGGACAGGGAGTTACTAATGAAAAACTGTTTTTT.